A single sample gave rise to the 24 T cell receptor beta chains below, sequenced in a study of OX40 agonist ivuxolimab in advanced cancers. The table came from immunoSEQ multiplex PCR; TCRdb's copy has only in-frame clones and leaves some out. Among about 46,000 clones listed, 85% to 90% were seen once. The material sequenced was CD4+ or CD8+ T cells sorted from blood, taken in a trial of the OX40 agonist ivuxolimab. The origin of the receptors is an adult with an advanced solid tumor such as melanoma, head and neck, liver or kidney cancer.

This clone has a single count. The genes are TRBV11-2 and TRBJ2-1; no firm D call. The V gene lost 5 bases and the J gene lost 2 bases, with 22 bases spanning the gap. CDR3 size: 18 residues. The V gene's germline CDR1 is SGHAT and CDR2 FQNNGV. The CDR3 region is CASSGEATWQYTYNEQFF. The CDR3 nucleotides are TGTGCCAGCAGCGGAGAGGCCACATGGCAATACACCTACAATGAGCAGTTCTTC. Combining the CDR3 with reference TRBV11-2 and TRBJ2-1 gives the whole variable domain EAGVAQSPRYKIIEKRQSVAFWCNPISGHATLYWYQQILGQGPKLLIQFQNNGVVDDSQLPKDRFSAERLKGVDSTLKIQPAKLEDSAVYLCASSGEATWQYTYNEQFFGPGTRLTVL.

This sequence joins TRBV13 and TRBJ1-1; D possibly corresponds to TRBD1 (5 bases). The CDR3 sequence is 14 residues long. V dropped 6 bases and J dropped 5 bases, with 16 bases sitting between them. In germline, CDR1 is PRHDT, CDR2 FYEKMQ (reference sequence). CDR3 amino acids: CASSPTWKGTEAFF. The DNA of the CDR3 is TGTGCCAGCAGTCCCACTTGGAAGGGGACTGAAGCTTTCTTT. Supplemented by reference TRBV13 and TRBJ1-1, the full variable domain reads AAGVIQSPRHLIKEKRETATLKCYPIPRHDTVYWYQQGPGQDPQFLISFYEKMQSDKGSIPDRFSAQQFSDYHSELNMSSLELGDSALYFCASSPTWKGTEAFFGQGTRLTVV.

The chain carries TRBV15 and TRBJ1-1, with TRBD1 matching over 12 bases. J was trimmed by 11 bases and V by 0 bases; bases with no gene match: 7. CDR3 length: 15 amino acids. Germline CDR1 and CDR2: LNHNV and YYDKDF (reference sequence). The CDR3 sequence: CATSRDRGTGGYAFF. As DNA, the CDR3 is TGTGCCACCAGCAGAGATCGAGGGACAGGGGGCTACGCTTTCTTT.

This clone is labeled as medium-sized. The chain combines TRBV7-9 with TRBJ2-1, with 9 bases lining up with TRBD1. Germline-derived CDR1 and CDR2 are SEHNR and FQNEAQ (reference sequence). The CDR3 extends over 14 amino acids. Trimming took 5 bases from V and 6 from J; bases not matched to a gene: 5. CDR3 in amino acids: CASSPRDRANEQFF. In DNA, the CDR3 is TGTGCCAGCAGCCCCCGGGACAGGGCCAATGAGCAGTTCTTC.

The chain carries TRBV6-5 and TRBJ1-3; tentative D call: TRBD1 (5 bases). The CDR3 runs to 15 residues. Germline values: CDR1 MNHEY, CDR2 SVGAGI. The V end was cut by 5 bases, the J end by 2 bases, with 13 bases between. Here the CDR3 reads CASSPSRGTGNTIYF. CDR3 in DNA: TGTGCCAGCAGTCCCTCACGGGGGACTGGAAACACCATATATTTT.

The J gene is TRBJ2-2, the V gene TRBV19; D might be TRBD2 (5 bases). Between the trimmed V and J ends, which lost 1 base and 0 bases, there was a span of 9 bases. This CDR3 region has 16 residues. Looked up from germline, CDR1 is LNHDA and CDR2 is SQIVND (reference sequence). Written as DNA, the CDR3 is TGTGCCAGTAGTATAGGCGGGTATACGAACACCGGGGAGCTGTTTTTT. It codes for CASSIGGYTNTGELFF.

V gene TRBV2 combines with J gene TRBJ2-1; 7 positions agree with TRBD2. CDR3 length equals 14 residues. In germline, CDR1 is SNHLY, CDR2 FYNNEI. The CDR3 DNA sequence: TGTGCATCTCCCGGGGGGAGCCCCTACAATGAGCAGTTCTTC. This codes for CASPGGSPYNEQFF.

This sequence joins TRBV7-6 and TRBJ2-3, with TRBD1 as a possible D gene (5 bases). CDR1 and CDR2 (germline): SGHVS, FNYEAQ. This CDR3 contains 15 residues. V was trimmed by 2 bases and J by 1 base, leaving 10 bases between them. The CDR3 region has the DNA TGTGCCAGCAGCTTACAGACAGTCCGCACAGATACGCAGTATTTT. The encoded protein is CASSLQTVRTDTQYF.

The chain joins TRBV23-1 to TRBJ2-1; perhaps TRBD1 as D (5 bases). TRBV23-1 is an open reading frame whose function is uncertain. There are 15 residues in the CDR3. Trimming cost V 2 bases and J 2 bases, with 10 bases left between them. The CDR3 protein is CASSQPGHTYNEQFF. CDR3 bases: TGCGCCAGCAGTCAACCCGGACACACCTACAATGAGCAGTTCTTC.

This chain links TRBV11-2 with TRBJ2-1, with TRBD2 matching over 10 bases. Germline CDR1 and CDR2: SGHAT and FQNNGV. The length of the CDR3 is 15 residues. Losses at the gene ends were 3 bases for V and 10 bases for J; bases not matched to a gene: 9. DNA for the CDR3: TGTGCCAGCAGCTTGGTGGTAGCGGGGGGTACGGAGCAGTTCTTC. Translated: CASSLVVAGGTEQFF.

This sequence joins TRBV27 and TRBJ2-3, with 7 positions matching TRBD1. Germline trimming cut 5 bases from V and 2 bases from J; bases unmatched to any gene: 7. Germline V gene data show CDR1 as MNHEY and CDR2 as SMNVEV (reference sequence). This CDR3 has 15 amino acids. The CDR3 sequence: CASSLQGYPTDTQYF. DNA of the CDR3: TGTGCCAGCAGTCTACAGGGGTACCCCACAGATACGCAGTATTTT.

This chain connects TRBV18 to TRBJ2-5, with 9 bases that match TRBD1. Losses at the gene ends were 3 bases for V and 4 bases for J; bases not matched to a gene: 12. Germline V gives CDR1 KGHSH, CDR2 LQKENI. This CDR3 is built from 17 residues. The DNA for the CDR3 is TGTGCCAGCTCACCTTTCGGGGACAGGGAGATAGGAGAGACCCAGTACTTC. Translated, it gives CASSPFGDREIGETQYF.

The rearrangement uses TRBV7-8 and TRBJ2-1, with D tentatively TRBD1 or TRBD2 (5 bases each). Germline loops: CDR1 SGHVS, CDR2 FQNEAQ. This CDR3 has 15 residues. The ends were cut back, 10 bases at V and 5 bases at J, with 21 bases in the middle. In DNA, the CDR3 is TGTGCCACCTGGGGGACGGGCCGGACGAACAATGAGCAGTTCTTC. It encodes CATWGTGRTNNEQFF.

This chain joins TRBV29-1 and TRBJ2-7; the D gene could be TRBD1 or TRBD2 (6 bases each). Germline loops: CDR1 SQVTM, CDR2 ANQGSEA. This CDR3 region has 14 residues. Trimming shortened V by 6 bases and J by 4 bases, and 19 bases separated the two germline ends. The CDR3 sequence: CSVRGGRDSYEQYF. The CDR3 DNA is TGCAGCGTGCGAGGGGGGCGGGACTCATACGAGCAGTACTTC.

The rearrangement uses TRBV27 and TRBJ2-1; tentative D call: TRBD1 (5 bases). CDR1 and CDR2 (germline): MNHEY, SMNVEV (reference sequence). This CDR3 region has 13 residues. V was shortened by 3 bases and J by 10 bases, with 13 bases between the two germline ends. This CDR3 reads CASSFGGKGEQFF. As DNA, the CDR3 is TGTGCCAGCAGTTTCGGCGGCAAGGGGGAGCAGTTCTTC.

The chain is built from TRBV27 and TRBJ1-1; no definite D call. The CDR3 totals 13 residues. Germline loops: CDR1 MNHEY, CDR2 SMNVEV (reference sequence). V lost 4 bases, J lost 1 base, and 7 bases lay in between. The CDR3 spells CASSSTRNTEAFF. CDR3 nucleotide sequence: TGTGCCAGCAGTTCAACAAGGAACACTGAAGCTTTCTTT.

The CDR3 reads CASSHIFGGAGELFF. In nucleotides, the CDR3 is TGCGCCAGCAGCCACATCTTCGGGGGCGCCGGGGAGCTGTTTTTT. The V gene is TRBV4-1, the J gene TRBJ2-2; either TRBD1 or TRBD2 may supply D (6 bases each). Germline CDR1 reads MGHRA; CDR2 reads YSYEKL. V lost 3 bases to trimming and J lost 6 bases, with 14 bases between them. The CDR3 spans 15 residues.

This clone was recorded once. The J gene is TRBJ2-1, the V gene TRBV7-6; TRBD2 is a possible D gene (5 bases). Germline CDR1 SGHVS, CDR2 FNYEAQ. CDR3 length equals 14 residues. The V gene lost 1 base and the J gene lost 6 bases, with 10 bases spanning the gap. CDR3 in DNA: TGTGCCAGCAGCTTAGTTACGGGGTTCAATGAGCAGTTCTTC. Translation: CASSLVTGFNEQFF.

V gene TRBV5-1 combines with J gene TRBJ2-1, with TRBD1 matching over 9 bases. CDR1 SGHRS and CDR2 YFSETQ come from the germline V gene. V gave up 3 bases and J gave up 2 bases; unmatched junction bases: 6. The CDR3 totals 16 residues. The CDR3 is CASSSPGQGTYNEQFF. The CDR3 bases are TGCGCCAGCAGCTCCCCGGGACAGGGTACCTACAATGAGCAGTTCTTC.

The chain combines TRBV18 with TRBJ1-2, with unresolved D. This CDR3 has 13 residues. The V end lost 6 bases, the J end lost 5 bases, and 13 bases lay between the germline ends. CDR1 and CDR2 from the germline V gene are KGHSH and LQKENI. The DNA of the CDR3 is TGTGCCAGCTCTCTTCCGGGTTTGTATGGCTACACCTTC. It codes for CASSLPGLYGYTF.

The genes are TRBV7-9 and TRBJ1-2; D is unresolved. Deletions cut 2 bases from V and 6 bases from J, with 1 base between. This CDR3 region has 10 residues. Germline CDR1 and CDR2: SEHNR and FQNEAQ (reference sequence). The CDR3 loop reads CASSLHGYTF. The DNA of the CDR3 is TGTGCCAGCAGCTTACATGGCTACACCTTC. The whole variable domain, remainder taken from reference TRBV7-9 and TRBJ1-2, is DTGVSQNPRHKITKRGQNVTFRCDPISEHNRLYWYRQTLGQGPEFLTYFQNEAQLEKSRLLSDRFSAERPKGSFSTLEIQRTEQGDSAMYLCASSLHGYTFGSGTRLTVV.

This sequence joins TRBV19 and TRBJ2-1; 9 nucleotides agree with TRBD2. CDR1 and CDR2 from the germline V gene are LNHDA and SQIVND (reference sequence). With 5 bases clipped from V and 7 bases from J, the junction kept 9 bases outside the gene matches. The CDR3 runs 15 residues. The CDR3, as DNA: TGTGCCAGTAGTCCTCAGCGGGAGGTTTTTAATGAGCAGTTCTTC. It translates to CASSPQREVFNEQFF.

The genes are TRBV4-3 and TRBJ1-5; TRBD1 might be the D (6 bases). Trimming shortened V by 0 bases and J by 10 bases, and 19 bases separated the two germline ends. CDR1 LGHNA and CDR2 YSLEER come from the germline V gene. The CDR3 totals 16 residues. CDR3 bases: TGCGCCAGCAGCCAAGATCGGGGGTGGGGGGCCGAACCCCAGCATTTT. The encoded protein is CASSQDRGWGAEPQHF.

The chain uses TRBV5-1 and TRBJ2-5; TRBD1 agrees at 7 bases. This CDR3 is 15 amino acids long. Germline CDR1 reads SGHRS; CDR2 reads YFSETQ. After removal of 3 bases from V and 5 bases from J, the junction contained 10 bases not matched to a gene. The CDR3 sequence is CASSSRDRQGETQYF. The DNA for the CDR3 is TGCGCCAGCAGCTCAAGGGACAGACAAGGGGAGACCCAGTACTTC.